Presented here are 5 T cell receptor beta chains from one specimen sequenced in a study of T cells in Graves' hyperthyroidism and ophthalmopathy. The TCR beta CDR3 regions underwent amplification using RNA transcripts as the source. RT-PCR in the first round (using the HTBI primer set) targeted the TCR CDR3. TCRdb reprocessed the multiplex PCR reads via MiXCR and lists one record per CDR3 protein. The sample holds roughly 530,000 distinct CDR3 sequences; approximately 17% are singletons and the top ten take 17%. Sequenced: blood. Receptors were obtained from a woman aged 18-29 years with Graves' ophthalmopathy.

The sample holds a few counts of this clonotype. This chain links TRBV30 with TRBJ2-3, with 8 bases identical to TRBD2. The CDR3 length is 13 residues. Germline V gene lookup returns CDR1 GTSNPN and CDR2 SVGIG (reference sequence). Losses at the gene ends were 5 bases for V and 4 bases for J; bases not matched to a gene: 5. The CDR3, as DNA: TGTGCCTGGCGTCGACTAGCGTCAGATACGCAGTATTTT. It codes for CAWRRLASDTQYF.

In its sample, this clonotype was seen many times. The chain recombines TRBV6-1 with TRBJ2-7, with D tentatively TRBD1 or TRBD2 (5 bases each). This CDR3 comprises 17 residues. The V end was cut by 2 bases, the J end by 3 bases, with 20 bases between. Germline-derived CDR1 and CDR2 are MNHNS and SASEGT. CDR3 nucleotides: TGTGCCAGCAGTGAAACCCTGCCCGGGGCCACCCTCTACGAGCAGTACTTC. It translates to CASSETLPGATLYEQYF.

At least ten counts were recorded for this clonotype. V is TRBV5-1 and J is TRBJ2-2; perhaps TRBD2 as D (5 bases). The germline V and J ends were trimmed by 2 bases and 4 bases, with 12 bases remaining between them. This CDR3 spans 15 amino acids. Germline CDR1 is SGHRS and CDR2 is YFSETQ. Here the CDR3 DNA reads TGCGCCAGCAGCTTACGGGGAGAACGCACCGGGGAGCTGTTTTTT. Translated: CASSLRGERTGELFF.

The chain uses TRBV6-1 and TRBJ2-1, with D uncertain. Germline CDR1 is MNHNS and CDR2 is SASEGT. Trimming cost V 5 bases and J 10 bases, with 12 bases left between them. The CDR3 length is 12 residues. CDR3 DNA sequence: TGTGCCAGCAGTCCCGGCTTCGGGGAGCAGTTCTTC. Residues: CASSPGFGEQFF.

This clonotype was seen many times. The V call is TRBV6-1, the J call TRBJ2-2, with D hard to call. Germline values: CDR1 MNHNS, CDR2 SASEGT. The CDR3 spans 13 residues. V lost 1 base, J lost 3 bases, and 3 bases lay in between. The CDR3 DNA reads TGTGCCAGCAGTGAAGGGGACACCGGGGAGCTGTTTTTT. Protein: CASSEGDTGELFF.